Included here is one TCR beta chain sequence, with context. This entry comes from a study of blood T cell repertoires in COVID-19. Study-wide background: From T cells, B-cell-depleted T cells, or PBMCs came the material, which was cDNA or gDNA.

Per the study methods: How many nucleated cells were present was estimated from reference gene primer amplification. The repertoire was sequenced with immunoSEQ multiplex PCR; TCRdb's copy has only in-frame clones and lacks some. V, J and clone size reflect that table, while D and trimming were determined from the DNA. The sample carries a few hundred thousand clones, roughly 89% recorded once. The V and J ends lost 7 bases and 4 bases respectively, with 16 bases between them. CDR1 MDHEN and CDR2 SYDVKM come from the germline V gene. The CDR3 contains 15 residues. Which cohort a participant joined came from the clinical history participants gave.

The sequencing sample was made of PBMCs or T cells enriched from blood (not recorded which). This receptor was identified in a woman aged 18-29 years with acute COVID-19. The chain has TRBV28 and TRBJ2-2; possibly TRBD1 for D (6 bases). The chain's CDR3 is CASTPWQGRTGELFF. The CDR3, as DNA: TGTGCCAGCACCCCGTGGCAGGGGCGCACCGGGGAGCTGTTTTTT.